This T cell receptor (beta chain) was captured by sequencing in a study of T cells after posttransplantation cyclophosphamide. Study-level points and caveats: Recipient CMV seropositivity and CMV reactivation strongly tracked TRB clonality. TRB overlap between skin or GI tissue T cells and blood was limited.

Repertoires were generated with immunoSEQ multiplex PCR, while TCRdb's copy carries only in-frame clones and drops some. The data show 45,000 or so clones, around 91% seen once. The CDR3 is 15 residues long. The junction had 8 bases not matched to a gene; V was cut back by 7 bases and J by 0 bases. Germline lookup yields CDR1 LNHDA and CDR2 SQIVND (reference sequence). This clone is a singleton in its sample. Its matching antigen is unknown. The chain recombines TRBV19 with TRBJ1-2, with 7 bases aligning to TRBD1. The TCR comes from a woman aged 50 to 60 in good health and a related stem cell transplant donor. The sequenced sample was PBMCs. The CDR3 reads CASKRGQTTNYGYTF. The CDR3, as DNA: TGTGCCAGTAAACGGGGACAGACCACTAACTATGGCTACACCTTC.